This T cell receptor beta chain is drawn from a study of blood T cell repertoires in COVID-19. Whole-study context: The study drew acute and convalescent COVID-19 samples from the United States, Italy and Spain.

Those enrolled in Seattle joined during active infection and were followed longitudinally afterward. Libraries were prepared by immunoSEQ multiplex PCR; TCRdb keeps only in-frame clonotypes and omits some of them. The data show hundreds of thousands of clones, with 83% seen just once and about 1.3% held by the top ten. Germline lookup yields CDR1 SGHNT and CDR2 YYREEE (reference sequence). The CDR3 runs to 15 residues. After removal of 3 bases from V and 1 base from J, the junction contained 2 bases not matched to a gene. The sample was peripheral blood. The receptor's source is a woman younger than 45 with COVID-19, enrolled during active disease. V and J are TRBV5-4 and TRBJ2-3; 10 bases map to TRBD2. For the CDR3, the DNA is TGTGCCAGCAGCTCAGGACTAGCGGGCACAGATACGCAGTATTTT. It codes for CASSSGLAGTDTQYF.